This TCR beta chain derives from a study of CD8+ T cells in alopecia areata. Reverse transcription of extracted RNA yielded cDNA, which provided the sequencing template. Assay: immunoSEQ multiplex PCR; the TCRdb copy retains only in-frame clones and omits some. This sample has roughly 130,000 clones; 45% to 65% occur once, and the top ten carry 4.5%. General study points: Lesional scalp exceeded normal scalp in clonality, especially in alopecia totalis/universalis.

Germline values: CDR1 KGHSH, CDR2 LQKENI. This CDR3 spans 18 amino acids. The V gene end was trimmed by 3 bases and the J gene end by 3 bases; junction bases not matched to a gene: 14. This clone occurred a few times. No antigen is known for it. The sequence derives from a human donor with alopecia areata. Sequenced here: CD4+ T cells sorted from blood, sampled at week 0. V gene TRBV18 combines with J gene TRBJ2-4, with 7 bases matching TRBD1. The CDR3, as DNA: TGTGCCAGCTCACCGGGAATCTACAGGGGAACGAGCAAAAACATTCAGTACTTC. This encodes CASSPGIYRGTSKNIQYF. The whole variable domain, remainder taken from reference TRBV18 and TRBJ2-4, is NAGVMQNPRHLVRRRGQEARLRCSPMKGHSHVYWYRQLPEEGLKFMVYLQKENIIDESGMPKERFSAEFPKEGPSILRIQQVVRGDSAAYFCASSPGIYRGTSKNIQYFGAGTRLSVL.